This T cell receptor (beta chain) was retrieved from a study of blood T cells in healthy people across ages (dated by TCRdb to 2015 to 2017). Regarding the complete study: In model experiments, roughly one uniquely barcoded TCR beta cDNA molecule per two T cells was captured by template switching. The study analyzed two additional independent replicas of 1 million unique cDNA reads from the same blood draw for two donors, one aged 18 to 30 and one aged 80 or older. Donors were grouped into four age groups: young (average approximately 15 years), middle-aged (about 40), aged (about 60) and long-lived (just over 80). To avoid experimental bias, donors of different ages were distributed randomly across sequencing lanes. The study measured age-related changes in TCR beta repertoire diversity using deep sequencing normalized with unique cDNA molecular identifiers.

General conclusions and limits of the study: Because donor CMV infection status was unknown, age-related changes in expanded clonotypes were potentially confounded. As age increased, observed TCR beta diversity per million T cells dropped in a roughly linear way, and a significant reduction was already evident by age about 40. Compared with the aged group, more naive CD4+ T cells, fewer expanded clones and increased TCR diversity were shown by the long-lived group, suggesting age selection. Estimates of total diversity from one million sequenced T cells were regarded as lower bounds and underestimates. There was a strong correlation between observed TCR beta diversity and the percentage of naive T cells measured by flow cytometry. Bulk unsorted PBMC profiling prevented conclusive comparison of naive and antigen-experienced compartments.

The roughly 39 donors, aged about 6 to 100 years, were systemically healthy Caucasian individuals from Russia. Each donor gave about 11 milliliters of peripheral blood, drawn into EDTA-treated Vacutainer tubes. Ficoll-Paque density-gradient centrifugation was used to isolate PBMCs, with at least 7 million per sample. Trizol reagent was used to extract total RNA from PBMCs, with at least 5.5 micrograms per sample. For every donor, an aliquot of PBMCs went through flow cytometry to measure the percentages of naive CD45RAhigh/CD27high T cells. This clonotype was detected a few times. Its antigen has not been determined. No base quality values were provided; no much bigger clone lies one nucleotide off. The library relied on 5' RACE. Sequencer: Illumina HiSeq 2500. A second PCR of roughly 6 to 12 cycles was performed with a sample-barcoded 5' primer and a J-beta primer mix. A unique molecular identifier was introduced onto each TCR beta cDNA molecule by a template-switch 5' adaptor carrying 12 random nucleotides. Each sample yielded at least 3 million CDR3-containing paired-end reads. First-strand cDNA was synthesized from all RNA with the Mint cDNA synthesis kit, primed by a TRBC-specific oligonucleotide. All cDNA was treated with uracil-DNA glycosylase and then went through a first 18-cycle PCR with the universal primers M1SS and BC2_uni_R. Per the original workflow: Each sample was normalized by randomly selecting 1 million high-quality reads, each carrying a distinct molecular identifier. Reads with shared molecular identifiers were discarded instead of being binned into consensus sequences. MiTCR, with a Q25 quality threshold and the strictest error-elimination algorithm, was used for CDR3 identification, clonotype clustering and error correction. A nonparametric unseen species model with Euler transformation was used to estimate a lower bound on total TCR beta diversity. TCRdb reprocessed the public reads (quality trimming at Q25 with fastp, clone calling with MiXCR) and kept in-frame beta chains. Rows are unified per CDR3 protein, each entry keeping the most common DNA and genes. The V and J calls reflect TCRdb's pipeline rather than the authors' work. The sample includes 780,000 or so distinct CDR3 sequences, with more than 50% observed a single time. The top ten clones comprise roughly 24% of the sample.

Sequences were obtained from blood. The sequence came from a middle-aged man in good health.

The sequenced DNA: TGCAGTGCTAGTCGAGAAAAAGCTTTCTTT. Its protein is CSASREKAFF. The receptor chain draws on TRBV20-1 and TRBJ1-1, with no reliable assignment of the D segment. V is pared back by 3 bases and J by 9 bases, with 8 bases lying between the germline termini. The CDR3, from cysteine to phenylalanine, totals 10 residues. The sequence is cut down to CDR3 DNA, 30 bases in frame from base 1. CDR1 and CDR2 are drawn from the germline V gene (reference sequence): DFQATT, SNEGSKA.